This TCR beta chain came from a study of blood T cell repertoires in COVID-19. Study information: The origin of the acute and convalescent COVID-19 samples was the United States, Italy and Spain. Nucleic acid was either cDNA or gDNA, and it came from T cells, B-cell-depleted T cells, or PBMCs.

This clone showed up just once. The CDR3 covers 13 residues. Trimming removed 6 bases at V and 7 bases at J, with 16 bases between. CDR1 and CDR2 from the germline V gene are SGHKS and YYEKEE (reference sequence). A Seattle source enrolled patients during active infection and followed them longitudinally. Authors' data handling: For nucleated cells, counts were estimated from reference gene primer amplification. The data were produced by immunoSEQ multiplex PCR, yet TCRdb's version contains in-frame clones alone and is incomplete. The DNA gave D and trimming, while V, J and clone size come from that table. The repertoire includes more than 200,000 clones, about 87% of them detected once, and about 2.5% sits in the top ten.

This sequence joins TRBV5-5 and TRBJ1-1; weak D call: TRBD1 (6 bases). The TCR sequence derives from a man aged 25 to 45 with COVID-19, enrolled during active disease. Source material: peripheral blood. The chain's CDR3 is CASTWGQVNEAFF. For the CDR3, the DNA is TGTGCCAGCACCTGGGGACAAGTAAATGAAGCTTTCTTT.